The 14 T cell receptor beta chains below were found in one sample sequenced in a study of PD-1 blockade in mismatch repair-deficient tumors. Sequencing used immunoSEQ multiplex PCR; TCRdb keeps in-frame clones, though not all of them. The profile covers under 150,000 clones, with 85% to 90% appearing a single time and 12% taken by the ten largest. This material consisted of peripheral blood, taken approximately 72 weeks after starting pembrolizumab. The receptor set was obtained from an adult with mismatch repair-deficient cancer.

V and J are TRBV9 and TRBJ2-1, with TRBD1 matching 7 bases. This CDR3 region has 15 residues. Looked up from germline, CDR1 is SGDLS and CDR2 is YYNGEE. The V segment lost 0 bases and the J segment 4 bases; nucleotides outside the gene matches: 4. The DNA of the CDR3 is TGTGCCAGCAGCGTAGTAGGGGGCCCTTACAATGAGCAGTTCTTC. It yields the protein CASSVVGGPYNEQFF.

CDR3: CASRADISYEQYF. For the CDR3, the DNA is TGTGCCAGCAGAGCCGACATTTCCTACGAGCAGTACTTC. This chain links TRBV6-5 with TRBJ2-7; D uncertain. CDR3 length equals 13 residues. Germline CDR1 reads MNHEY; CDR2 reads SVGAGI. V was cut by 6 bases and J by 1 base, with 10 bases left in between.

This rearrangement joins TRBV28 to TRBJ2-1; 7 positions agree with TRBD1. The ends lost 5 bases at V and 8 bases at J; junction bases unmatched: 12. This CDR3 has 15 residues. The germline CDR1 and CDR2 sequences are MDHEN and SYDVKM. In DNA form, the CDR3 reads TGTGCCAGCAGTGCAAGGACAGGTGGAAGGGATGAGCAGTTCTTC. This sequence encodes CASSARTGGRDEQFF.

The rearrangement links TRBV6-1 to TRBJ1-4; D gene ambiguous. Trimming took off 4 bases at V and 8 bases at J, with 11 bases between the two ends. Germline V lookup: CDR1 MNHNS, CDR2 SASEGT. The CDR3 covers 13 residues. The CDR3 bases are TGTGCCAGCAGTGGGCAGTTAAGAGAAAAACTGTTTTTT. It translates to CASSGQLREKLFF.

This chain connects TRBV19 to TRBJ2-1; D is perhaps TRBD2 (5 bases). V was clipped by 3 bases and J by 10 bases, with 7 bases between them. Germline CDR1 LNHDA, CDR2 SQIVND (reference sequence). There are 11 residues in the CDR3. CDR3 in DNA: TGTGCCAGTAGTATTGGACTGGAGCAGTTCTTC. Its protein is CASSIGLEQFF.

This chain uses TRBV5-5 with TRBJ2-7, with 8 positions matching TRBD1. This CDR3 contains 15 residues. The V and J ends lost 1 base and 1 base, in that order; junction bases with no gene match: 4. The germline V gene encodes CDR1 SGHKS and CDR2 YYEKEE (reference sequence). The CDR3, as DNA: TGTGCCAGCAGCTTGATCCAGGGGGCTTCCTACGAGCAGTACTTC. The encoded protein is CASSLIQGASYEQYF.

The chain is built from TRBV6-5 and TRBJ1-2, with 7 nucleotides matching TRBD1. Germline CDR1 reads MNHEY; CDR2 reads SVGAGI. The CDR3 covers 13 residues. The V gene end was trimmed by 6 bases and the J gene end by 5 bases; junction bases not matched to a gene: 6. The chain's CDR3 is CASSAGQLYGYTF. As DNA, the CDR3 is TGTGCCAGCAGCGCGGGACAGTTATATGGCTACACCTTC.

This clone was seen a single time. This CDR3 is CASSLVKTGNYGYTF. The DNA for the CDR3 is TGTGCCAGCAGCTTAGTGAAGACAGGGAACTATGGCTACACCTTC. This rearrangement joins TRBV7-9 to TRBJ1-2; 7 nucleotides match TRBD1. CDR1 is SEHNR and CDR2 is FQNEAQ in the germline V gene (reference sequence). J gave up 2 bases and V 1 base, and 4 bases lay outside the gene matches. The CDR3 is 15 residues long.

V gene TRBV11-2 combines with J gene TRBJ2-5, with TRBD1 matching 10 bases. Germline V gene sequence: CDR1 SGHAT, CDR2 FQNNGV. The CDR3 is 17 residues long. The junction had 13 bases not matched to a gene; V was cut back by 5 bases and J by 4 bases. This CDR3 reads CASSRLDRGRIGETQYF. For the CDR3, the DNA is TGTGCCAGCAGCCGACTCGACAGGGGGCGAATTGGAGAGACCCAGTACTTC.

CDR3 in amino acids: CASSSTAGGKETQYF. The CDR3 nucleotides are TGTGCCAGCAGTTCTACAGCGGGAGGAAAAGAGACCCAGTACTTC. The chain joins TRBV6-5 to TRBJ2-5, with 9 positions matching TRBD2. The CDR3 is 15 amino acids. The J segment lost 3 bases and the V segment lost 4 bases, leaving 6 bases of the junction unmatched. Germline-derived CDR1 and CDR2 are MNHEY and SVGAGI.

The chain has TRBV5-4 and TRBJ2-7; possibly TRBD2 for D (6 bases). CDR1 SGHNT and CDR2 YYREEE come from the germline V gene (reference sequence). This CDR3 region has 14 residues. Trimming shortened V by 4 bases and J by 3 bases, and 14 bases separated the two germline ends. CDR3 sequence: CASSEPSEGYEQYF. The CDR3 DNA reads TGTGCCAGCAGCGAACCTAGCGAGGGCTACGAGCAGTACTTC.

V is TRBV6-1 and J is TRBJ2-5; D unclear. Germline assignment: CDR1 MNHNS and CDR2 SASEGT. Trimming pared 7 bases from V and 1 base from J, leaving 13 bases between. This CDR3 has 14 amino acids. As DNA, the CDR3 is TGTGCCAGCACCCCCGTCGACCGCCAAGAGACCCAGTACTTC. Amino acid sequence: CASTPVDRQETQYF.

This chain connects TRBV27 to TRBJ2-7; TRBD2 matches at 12 bases. V gave up 4 bases and J gave up 5 bases; unmatched junction bases: 6. Germline V gene lookup returns CDR1 MNHEY and CDR2 SMNVEV (reference sequence). This CDR3 has 15 residues. Written as DNA, the CDR3 is TGTGCCAGCAGTTACCGACTAGCGGGAGTGGACGAGCAGTACTTC. This sequence encodes CASSYRLAGVDEQYF.

This chain links TRBV6-1 with TRBJ2-1, with D possibly called TRBD1 or TRBD2 (5 bases each). Germline V gives CDR1 MNHNS, CDR2 SASEGT. The CDR3 runs to 17 residues. V was shortened by 4 bases and J by 0 bases, with 16 bases between the two germline ends. CDR3 protein: CASSAARGVASYNEQFF. In DNA form, the CDR3 reads TGTGCCAGCAGTGCAGCTCGAGGGGTCGCCTCCTACAATGAGCAGTTCTTC.